The 28 T cell receptor beta chains listed next were all sequenced from one sample in a study of blood T cell repertoires in COVID-19. Assay: immunoSEQ multiplex PCR; the TCRdb copy retains only in-frame clones and omits some. Of 50,000 to 65,000 clones listed, 85% to 90% were seen once; the top ten hold roughly 4.3%. Sequencing was performed on peripheral blood. The receptor source for this set is a man aged 40-55 years with active COVID-19.

This clone has a single count. The chain joins TRBV5-4 to TRBJ2-5; no clear D gene. Trimming removed 0 bases from V and 7 bases from J, with 4 bases in between. The germline gives CDR1 SGHNT, CDR2 YYREEE (reference sequence). The CDR3 runs 11 residues. The CDR3 region is CASSLAGTQYF. CDR3 nucleotides: TGTGCCAGCAGCTTGGCCGGGACCCAGTACTTC.

This rearrangement joins TRBV5-4 to TRBJ2-5, with 7 nucleotides matching TRBD2. Germline V gene sequence: CDR1 SGHNT, CDR2 YYREEE (reference sequence). This CDR3 is 16 amino acids long. Trimming removed 4 bases from V and 5 bases from J; junction bases left unmatched: 14. The DNA of the CDR3 is TGTGCCAGCAGCCCCGGATATAAGCGGGATTCGGAGACCCAGTACTTC. Translating it yields CASSPGYKRDSETQYF.

J is TRBJ1-1 and V is TRBV7-9; D not resolved. V shed 3 bases and J shed 4 bases, with 12 bases lying between them. In germline, CDR1 is SEHNR, CDR2 FQNEAQ (reference sequence). The CDR3 is made up of 14 amino acids. CDR3 sequence: CASSLGGGPTEAFF. CDR3 DNA: TGTGCCAGCAGCTTGGGTGGAGGGCCCACTGAAGCTTTCTTT.

CDR3 residues: CASRNYPPTNTGELFF. The CDR3 DNA reads TGTGCCAGCAGGAACTACCCACCTACGAACACCGGGGAGCTGTTTTTT. The chain recombines TRBV28 with TRBJ2-2; D call uncertain. The V and J ends lost 6 bases and 0 bases respectively, with 14 bases between them. Per the germline V gene, CDR1 is MDHEN and CDR2 is SYDVKM. This CDR3 is 16 amino acids long.

V is TRBV28 and J is TRBJ2-1, with D tentatively TRBD1 (6 bases). The germline V and J ends were trimmed by 8 bases and 8 bases, with 13 bases remaining between them. In germline, CDR1 is MDHEN, CDR2 SYDVKM. The CDR3 extends over 12 amino acids. CDR3 nucleotide sequence: TGTGCCAGCCGCGGACAGTTTTATGAGCAGTTCTTC. Translation: CASRGQFYEQFF.

The chain joins TRBV7-6 to TRBJ2-1, with D possibly being TRBD2 (6 bases). The germline gives CDR1 SGHVS, CDR2 FNYEAQ. This CDR3 region has 16 residues. V was shortened by 2 bases and J by 7 bases, with 18 bases between the two germline ends. Written as DNA, the CDR3 is TGTGCCAGCAGCTTATACGGGGGACCTACGGGAAATGAGCAGTTCTTC. Protein product: CASSLYGGPTGNEQFF.

This chain connects TRBV2 to TRBJ2-1; 10 bases align to TRBD1. Trimming removed 6 bases from V and 5 bases from J; junction bases left unmatched: 7. The CDR3 spans 15 residues. Looked up from germline, CDR1 is SNHLY and CDR2 is FYNNEI. CDR3 amino acids: CASRGGQGVHNEQFF. CDR3 coding DNA: TGTGCCAGCAGGGGTGGACAGGGGGTGCACAATGAGCAGTTCTTC.

This clone has only one observation. CDR3 DNA sequence: TGTGCCAGCAGTGACGACAGCTCTGGGGCCAACGTCCTGACTTTC. Translated, it gives CASSDDSSGANVLTF. This rearrangement joins TRBV6-4 to TRBJ2-6; a weak D match, TRBD1 (5 bases). The CDR3 is 15 amino acids. Germline lookup yields CDR1 MRHNA and CDR2 SNTAGT. Trimming removed 2 bases at V and 0 bases at J, with 5 bases between.

This chain connects TRBV3-1 (or the pseudogene TRBV3-2) to TRBJ2-1; 14 nucleotides match TRBD2. The CDR3 consists of 17 residues. Germline V lookup: CDR1 LGHDT, CDR2 YNNKEL (reference sequence). V trimming: 4 bases; J trimming: 4 bases; junction bases outside the gene matches: 6. The CDR3 sequence: CASSPGLAGVDYNEQFF. The CDR3 DNA is TGTGCCAGCAGCCCGGGACTAGCGGGAGTGGATTACAATGAGCAGTTCTTC.

The rearrangement joins TRBV27 to TRBJ1-5; D perhaps matches TRBD1 (6 bases). Per germline, CDR1 MNHEY and CDR2 SMNVEV (reference sequence). Trimming removed 6 bases from V and 4 bases from J, with 16 bases in between. This CDR3 has 15 residues. Here the CDR3 reads CASREQGLRNQPQHF. The DNA of the CDR3 is TGTGCCAGCAGAGAACAGGGCTTAAGGAATCAGCCCCAGCATTTT.

This chain joins TRBV7-8 and TRBJ2-7, with 11 bases that match TRBD1. With 3 bases clipped from V and 5 bases from J, the junction kept 6 bases outside the gene matches. The CDR3 covers 15 residues. Germline CDR1 reads SGHVS; CDR2 reads FQNEAQ. In DNA, the CDR3 is TGTGCCAGCAGCTTTTGGACAGGGGGCGTAAACGAGCAGTACTTC. Translation gives CASSFWTGGVNEQYF.

The chain employs TRBV19 and TRBJ1-5; 9 bases agree with TRBD1. The CDR3 runs 15 residues. V shed 1 base, J shed 6 bases, and the junction held 4 bases outside the gene matches. Per germline, CDR1 LNHDA and CDR2 SQIVND (reference sequence). The CDR3, as DNA: TGTGCCAGTAGTATAGCCCAGACAGGGGGTCAGCCCCAGCATTTT. Residues: CASSIAQTGGQPQHF.

The chain carries TRBV10-1 and TRBJ2-1; the match to TRBD2 covers 12 bases. This CDR3 contains 15 residues. V trimming: 5 bases; J trimming: 8 bases; junction bases outside the gene matches: 7. Germline assignment: CDR1 WNHNN and CDR2 SYGVQD (reference sequence). The CDR3 protein is CASSPSTSGSYEQFF. CDR3 DNA sequence: TGCGCCAGCAGTCCTTCGACTAGCGGGAGCTATGAGCAGTTCTTC.

This clone was seen only a few times. This chain uses TRBV2 with TRBJ1-2; D gene ambiguous. The germline CDR1 and CDR2 sequences are SNHLY and FYNNEI. Trimming removed 3 bases from V and 3 bases from J, with 11 bases in between. This CDR3 has 14 residues. CDR3 nucleotide sequence: TGTGCCAGCAGTGAGGGCAGCCCCTACTATGGCTACACCTTC. Residues: CASSEGSPYYGYTF. Looking up the rest from reference TRBV2 and TRBJ1-2 gives the full variable domain: EPEVTQTPSHQVTQMGQEVILRCVPISNHLYFYWYRQILGQKVEFLVSFYNNEISEKSEIFDDQFSVERPDGSNFTLKIRSTKLEDSAMYFCASSEGSPYYGYTFGSGTRLTVV.

The chain is built from TRBV28 and TRBJ2-4; 10 bases line up with TRBD2. Trimming at V came to 2 bases and at J to 2 bases, leaving 3 bases not matched to a gene. Per the germline V gene, CDR1 is MDHEN and CDR2 is SYDVKM. This CDR3 spans 16 amino acids. The CDR3 sequence is CASSLVAGGTKNIQYF. The CDR3 DNA reads TGTGCCAGCAGTTTAGTAGCGGGAGGAACCAAAAACATTCAGTACTTC.

The DNA of the CDR3 is TGTGCCAGCAGTTTAGCGGGTCCGAACACCGGGGAGCTGTTTTTT. Translating gives CASSLAGPNTGELFF. The V gene is TRBV6-5, the J gene TRBJ2-2, with 7 nucleotides matching TRBD2. Germline V gene sequence: CDR1 MNHEY, CDR2 SVGAGI. The CDR3 runs 15 residues. Germline trimming cut 4 bases from V and 0 bases from J; bases unmatched to any gene: 2.

V gene TRBV28 combines with J gene TRBJ2-7, with D perhaps matching TRBD2 (5 bases). The CDR3 has 14 amino acids. Trimming pared 7 bases from V and 1 base from J, leaving 14 bases between. CDR1 MDHEN and CDR2 SYDVKM come from the germline V gene. The CDR3: CASTTWRVSYEQYF. The DNA for the CDR3 is TGTGCCAGCACCACCTGGCGGGTATCCTACGAGCAGTACTTC.

The chain combines TRBV6-4 with TRBJ2-3; TRBD2 matches 7 bases. CDR1 and CDR2 (germline): MRHNA, SNTAGT. V shed 5 bases and J 4 bases; nucleotides not matched to a gene: 6. The CDR3 has 14 residues. The CDR3 sequence: CASSFSLAADTQYF. The CDR3 region has the DNA TGTGCCAGCAGTTTCAGCCTAGCGGCAGATACGCAGTATTTT.

The V and J genes are TRBV4-1 and TRBJ2-1; weak D call: TRBD1 (6 bases). Germline V CDR1 and CDR2: MGHRA, YSYEKL. Trimming stripped 5 bases from V and 6 bases from J, with 14 bases between. The CDR3 covers 14 residues. The CDR3 is CASSVRDTSNEQFF. The CDR3 nucleotides are TGCGCCAGCAGCGTCCGGGACACCTCCAATGAGCAGTTCTTC.

The gene calls are TRBV6-4 and TRBJ1-4; 7 bases map to TRBD1. Germline CDR1 and CDR2: MRHNA and SNTAGT. CDR3 length: 16 residues. The V and J ends lost 5 bases and 3 bases, in that order; junction bases with no gene match: 9. This CDR3 is CASSSYDRVSNEKLFF. The CDR3, as DNA: TGTGCCAGCAGTAGTTACGACAGGGTATCTAATGAAAAACTGTTTTTT.

The chain employs TRBV7-8 and TRBJ1-2; weak D call: TRBD1 (6 bases). V was trimmed by 5 bases and J by 8 bases, leaving 12 bases between them. This CDR3 is built from 12 residues. The germline V gene encodes CDR1 SGHVS and CDR2 FQNEAQ. This CDR3 is CASSANRDGYTF. CDR3 in DNA: TGTGCCAGCAGCGCGAACAGGGACGGCTACACCTTC.

V gene TRBV6-2 or TRBV6-3 combines with J gene TRBJ2-1; 7 positions agree with TRBD2. This CDR3 region has 18 residues. V trimming: 2 bases; J trimming: 2 bases; junction bases outside the gene matches: 12. Looked up from germline, CDR1 is MNHEY and CDR2 is SVGEGT. The chain's CDR3 is CASSYLQAGTMPYNEQFF. In nucleotides, the CDR3 is TGTGCCAGCAGTTACCTTCAGGCGGGGACTATGCCCTACAATGAGCAGTTCTTC.

CDR3 in DNA: TGTGCCAGCAGCTCCCCGACTCGCGGGAGTTGGGGGCGGGGCACAGATACGCAGTATTTT. Its protein is CASSSPTRGSWGRGTDTQYF. The chain is built from TRBV27 and TRBJ2-3; D is perhaps TRBD2 (7 bases). V lost 6 bases, J lost 1 base, and 29 bases lay in between. The germline V gene encodes CDR1 MNHEY and CDR2 SMNVEV (reference sequence). This CDR3 contains 20 residues.

The genes are TRBV25-1 and TRBJ2-3, with 7 bases that match TRBD2. The V and J ends lost 4 bases and 3 bases, in that order; junction bases with no gene match: 10. The CDR3 is 16 residues long. Germline-derived CDR1 and CDR2 are MGHDK and SYGVNS. In DNA form, the CDR3 reads TGTGCCAGCAGTGTCCCTCCGGGCGGGGGAACAGATACGCAGTATTTT. This codes for CASSVPPGGGTDTQYF.

The J gene is TRBJ2-2, the V gene TRBV5-1, with D possibly TRBD1 on 5 matching bases. Trimming cost V 0 bases and J 1 base, with 10 bases left between them. CDR1 is SGHRS, CDR2 YFSETQ, per germline. The CDR3 covers 16 residues. The CDR3 sequence: CASSLAARVNTGELFF. Written as DNA, the CDR3 is TGCGCCAGCAGCTTGGCCGCCAGGGTGAACACCGGGGAGCTGTTTTTT.

The J gene is TRBJ1-5, the V gene TRBV6-2 or TRBV6-3; D unclear. The V end was cut by 0 bases, the J end by 3 bases, with 18 bases between. This CDR3 comprises 18 residues. Looked up from germline, CDR1 is MNHEY and CDR2 is SVGEGT. The CDR3 nucleotides are TGTGCCAGCAGTTACTCGATCGGGCGGGGAGCCGACAATCAGCCCCAGCATTTT. It encodes CASSYSIGRGADNQPQHF.

The rearrangement links TRBV28 to TRBJ1-5; TRBD1 matches 7 bases. With V trimmed by 10 bases and J by 4 bases, 7 bases remained unmatched. Germline V lookup: CDR1 MDHEN, CDR2 SYDVKM. This CDR3 has 13 residues. The CDR3 region is CANSQGLNQPQHF. The DNA for the CDR3 is TGTGCCAACTCACAGGGGCTGAATCAGCCCCAGCATTTT.

The chain links TRBV7-9 to TRBJ2-2, with 11 bases aligning to TRBD2. CDR1 SEHNR and CDR2 FQNEAQ come from the germline V gene (reference sequence). The V gene end was trimmed by 5 bases and the J gene end by 0 bases; junction bases not matched to a gene: 5. This CDR3 is built from 17 residues. Written as DNA, the CDR3 is TGTGCCAGCAGCCTAGGGACTAGCGGACCGAACACCGGGGAGCTGTTTTTT. Translating gives CASSLGTSGPNTGELFF.